These 14 T cell receptor beta chains originate from one sample sequenced in a study of T cells in Graves' hyperthyroidism and ophthalmopathy. It was RNA transcripts that yielded the amplified TCR beta CDR3 regions. Primed by the HTBI set, a first-round RT-PCR was run on the TCR CDR3. MiXCR was run by TCRdb on the multiplex PCR reads, yielding one entry per CDR3 protein. The table records roughly 420,000 distinct CDR3 sequences, 15% to 17% of them present only once. Sequences were obtained from blood. These TCRs come from a woman aged 18-35 years with Graves' hyperthyroidism.

In the case of this clonotype: Since a much larger clone is just one base distant, this may be a read error. The V and J genes are TRBV10-3 and TRBJ2-7, with a possible D match to TRBD1 (5 bases). Germline V gene data show CDR1 as ENHRY and CDR2 as SYGVKD. The CDR3 has 13 residues. The CDR3 here is CTIRSDTAYEQYF. CDR3 coding DNA: TGTACCATCAGGTCGGACACAGCCTACGAGCAGTACTTC.

The genes are TRBV7-8 and TRBJ2-3; 16 bases match TRBD2. Germline assignment: CDR1 SGHVS and CDR2 FQNEAQ. V dropped 1 base and J dropped 4; count of bases not matched to a gene: 11. The CDR3 runs to 20 residues. CDR3 protein: CASSLVPPGLAGGPPDTQYF. The CDR3 bases are TGTGCCAGCAGCTTAGTGCCCCCGGGACTAGCGGGGGGGCCCCCAGATACGCAGTATTTT.

The chain has TRBV28 and TRBJ2-7; 10 bases fit TRBD1. The CDR3 is made up of 15 amino acids. V lost 4 bases and J lost 3; bases outside the gene matches: 6. Per germline, CDR1 MDHEN and CDR2 SYDVKM. CDR3 in DNA: TGTGCCAGCAGTTCCTCAGGACAGGGGGGCTACGAGCAGTACTTC. This translates into CASSSSGQGGYEQYF.

This clonotype was counted at least ten times. The chain recombines TRBV12-3 or TRBV12-4 with TRBJ2-7; TRBD2 agrees at 8 bases. V was pared by 7 bases and J by 0 bases, with 11 bases of the junction left unmatched. The CDR3 contains 16 residues. CDR3 protein: CASNSRLALNSYEQYF. The CDR3 bases are TGTGCCAGCAATTCTCGACTAGCGCTTAACTCCTACGAGCAGTACTTC.

This clonotype was picked up a small number of times. J is TRBJ2-2 and V is TRBV9; D is tentatively TRBD1 or TRBD2 (5 bases each). This CDR3 is 12 amino acids long. Trimming pared 5 bases from V and 7 bases from J, leaving 9 bases between. Germline V gives CDR1 SGDLS, CDR2 YYNGEE. CDR3 in DNA: TGTGCCAGCAGGAGGGGCAACGGGGAGCTGTTTTTT. This gives the protein CASRRGNGELFF.

This clonotype occurred many times. The V gene is TRBV20-1, the J gene TRBJ2-7, with TRBD1 matching 10 bases. The CDR3 sequence is 15 residues long. Germline V gives CDR1 DFQATT, CDR2 SNEGSKA (reference sequence). After removal of 0 bases from V and 2 bases from J, the junction contained 4 bases not matched to a gene. CDR3 sequence (DNA): TGCAGTGCTAGAGATGGGACAGGGGATCCCTACGAGCAGTACTTC. Encoded protein: CSARDGTGDPYEQYF.

This clonotype came up many times. The chain has TRBV4-1 and TRBJ1-5; no reliable D call. The germline V and J ends were trimmed by 8 bases and 0 bases, with 17 bases remaining between them. There are 16 residues in the CDR3. Germline CDR1 is MGHRA and CDR2 is YSYEKL. CDR3 sequence reads: CASRRGPGDSNQPQHF. The DNA of the CDR3 is TGCGCCAGCCGCCGTGGGCCGGGTGATAGCAATCAGCCCCAGCATTTT.

This clonotype occurred many times. This chain joins TRBV20-1 and TRBJ1-2; 9 bases agree with TRBD1. This CDR3 has 15 residues. V lost 4 bases and J lost 7; bases outside the gene matches: 13. Germline values: CDR1 DFQATT, CDR2 SNEGSKA (reference sequence). The chain's CDR3 is CSAIRAVQGALGYTF. The CDR3 DNA sequence: TGCAGTGCTATCCGCGCCGTACAGGGGGCGCTTGGCTACACCTTC.

This clonotype was detected many times. The chain is built from TRBV28 and TRBJ2-3; 12 bases map to TRBD2. The trim removed 7 bases at V and 1 base at J, leaving 12 bases unmatched. CDR1 is MDHEN and CDR2 is SYDVKM in the germline V gene. The CDR3 has 18 amino acids. CDR3 residues: CASKTSGSIPVGTDTQYF. In DNA, the CDR3 is TGTGCCAGCAAGACTAGCGGGAGTATTCCGGTTGGCACAGATACGCAGTATTTT.

The table lists this clonotype with many counts. This chain links TRBV6-1 with TRBJ2-1; 7 nucleotides agree with TRBD2. The CDR3 length is 21 residues. J was trimmed by 0 bases and V by 3 bases; bases with no gene match: 20. In germline, CDR1 is MNHNS, CDR2 SASEGT. CDR3 loop: CASSDSGGTGGPQSSYNEQFF. Here the CDR3 DNA reads TGTGCCAGCAGTGACTCGGGGGGAACGGGGGGACCCCAGAGCTCCTACAATGAGCAGTTCTTC.

This clonotype was seen ten or more times. CDR3 sequence: CASSWTSGRSSYEQYF. The CDR3 nucleotides are TGTGCCAGCAGTTGGACTAGCGGGAGGAGCTCCTACGAGCAGTACTTC. The gene calls are TRBV12-3 or TRBV12-4 and TRBJ2-7; TRBD2 aligns across 14 bases. CDR3 size: 16 residues. Trimming at V came to 4 bases and at J to 0 bases, leaving 2 bases not matched to a gene.

This clonotype was observed at least ten times. This rearrangement joins TRBV28 to TRBJ2-1, with D hard to call. V shed 5 bases and J shed 4 bases, with 12 bases lying between them. The CDR3 is made up of 14 amino acids. Germline CDR1 and CDR2: MDHEN and SYDVKM. This CDR3 reads CASSDLGTYNEQFF. The CDR3 DNA reads as TGTGCCAGCAGTGACCTTGGAACGTACAATGAGCAGTTCTTC.

This clonotype was counted at least ten times. V is TRBV20-1 and J is TRBJ2-1; D ambiguous. Germline loops: CDR1 DFQATT, CDR2 SNEGSKA (reference sequence). Trimming shortened V by 4 bases and J by 11 bases, and 9 bases separated the two germline ends. This CDR3 comprises 10 residues. The CDR3: CSAIWDKQFF. DNA of the CDR3: TGCAGTGCTATTTGGGATAAGCAGTTCTTC.

The chain recombines TRBV6-2 or TRBV6-3 with TRBJ2-7; 11 bases match TRBD1. Losses at the gene ends were 6 bases for V and 2 bases for J; bases not matched to a gene: 27. The CDR3 extends over 22 amino acids. Germline V gives CDR1 MNHEY, CDR2 SVGEGT. The CDR3 DNA sequence: TGTGCCAGCAGAGGACAGGGGGCGATACAACCTCAAAGGGGCCGAACAACCTACGAGCAGTACTTC. It is translated as CASRGQGAIQPQRGRTTYEQYF.